This TCR beta chain appears in the sequencing data of a study of cytomegalovirus exposure and HLA in healthy donors. Regarding this clone: Its antigen is not identified.

PCR amplification relied on 60 Vbeta primers (plus 13 Jbeta primers). Method: immunoSEQ multiplex PCR; TCRdb's copy keeps in-frame clones and lacks some. This table lists about 38,000 clones. Study outcomes and limitations: A likely sequencing artifact accounted for one observed cluster of highly shared sequence variants. Further analysis, carried out later, found HLA-associated TCR beta chains more clonally expanded than equally common other chains.

Per the germline V gene, CDR1 is MNHEY and CDR2 is SMNVEV (reference sequence). Trimming stripped 5 bases from V and 4 bases from J, with 12 bases between. The CDR3 loop spans 13 amino acids. The sequence came from a man aged 35 to 55 in good health and CMV-seropositive. The rearrangement joins TRBV27 to TRBJ2-7; D is unclear. The sequencing sample was made of PBMCs. The chain's CDR3 is CASSPQTGYEQYF. The CDR3 nucleotides read TGTGCCAGCAGTCCCCAAACCGGGTACGAGCAGTACTTC.